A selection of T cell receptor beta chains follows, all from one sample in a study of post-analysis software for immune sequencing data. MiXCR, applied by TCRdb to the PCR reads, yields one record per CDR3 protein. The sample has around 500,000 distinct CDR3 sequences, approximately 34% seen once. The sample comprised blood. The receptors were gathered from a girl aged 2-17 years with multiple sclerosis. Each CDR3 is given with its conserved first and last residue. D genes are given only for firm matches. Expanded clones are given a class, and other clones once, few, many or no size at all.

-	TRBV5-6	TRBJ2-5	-	CASSLRTTVETQYF	TGTGCCAGCAGCTTGAGAACGACGGTGGAGACCCAGTACTTC
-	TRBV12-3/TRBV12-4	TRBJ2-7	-	CASSFQASDEQYF	TGTGCCAGCAGTTTTCAGGCGTCGGACGAGCAGTACTTC
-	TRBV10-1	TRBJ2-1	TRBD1	CASSGCRDRANEQFF	TGCGCCAGCAGTGGTTGCCGGGACAGGGCGAATGAGCAGTTCTTC
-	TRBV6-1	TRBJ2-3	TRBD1	CASRRQGAGDTQYF	TGTGCCAGCAGAAGACAGGGGGCCGGAGATACGCAGTATTTT
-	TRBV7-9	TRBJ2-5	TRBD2	CASSLSGGAEEDQYF	TGTGCCAGCAGCTTAAGCGGGGGGGCCGAGGAAGACCAGTACTTC
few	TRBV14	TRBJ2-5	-	CASSQTYPRGRERRETQYF	TGTGCCAGCAGCCAGACGTACCCTAGGGGAAGAGAACGGAGAGAGACCCAGTACTTC
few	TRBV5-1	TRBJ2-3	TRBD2	CASSPLPGLAGGTDTQYF	TGCGCCAGCAGCCCGCTCCCGGGACTAGCGGGGGGTACAGATACGCAGTATTTT
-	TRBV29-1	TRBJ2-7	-	CSVVPGEYEQYF	TGCAGCGTTGTTCCAGGGGAGTACGAGCAGTACTTC
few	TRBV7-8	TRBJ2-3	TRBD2	CASSLSVLAGGFTDTQYF	TGTGCCAGCAGCTTAAGCGTCCTAGCGGGGGGTTTTACAGATACGCAGTATTTT
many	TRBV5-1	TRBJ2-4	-	CASSHRDNRKNIQYF	TGCGCCAGCAGCCATAGGGACAACCGCAAAAACATTCAGTACTTC
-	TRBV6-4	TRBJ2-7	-	CASRPLGASEQYF	TGTGCCAGCAGGCCTTTGGGGGCTAGCGAGCAGTACTTC
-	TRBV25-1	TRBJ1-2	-	CASSDRERHYGYTF	TGTGCCAGCAGTGACAGGGAGAGACATTATGGCTACACCTTC
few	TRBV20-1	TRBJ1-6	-	CSARTVRNSYNSPLHF	TGCAGTGCTAGGACCGTGAGGAACTCCTATAATTCACCCCTCCACTTT
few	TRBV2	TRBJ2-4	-	CASSSSIAKNIQYF	TGTGCCAGCAGTTCCTCCATAGCCAAAAACATTCAGTACTTC
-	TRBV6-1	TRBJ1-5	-	CASSPAAGVRNQPQHF	TGTGCCAGCAGCCCCGCGGCAGGGGTCCGCAATCAGCCCCAGCATTTT
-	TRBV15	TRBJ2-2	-	CATSRDAGSNTGELFF	TGTGCCACCAGCAGAGACGCGGGTTCGAACACCGGGGAGCTGTTTTTT
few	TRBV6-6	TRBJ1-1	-	CASSYLDSEAFF	TGTGCCAGCAGTTACTTGGACAGTGAAGCTTTCTTT
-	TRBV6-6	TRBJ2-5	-	CASSNPQETQYF	TGTGCCAGCAGTAACCCCCAGGAGACCCAGTACTTC
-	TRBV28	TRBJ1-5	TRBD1	CASSFPGQGVDQPQHF	TGTGCCAGCAGTTTTCCGGGGCAGGGGGTAGATCAGCCCCAGCATTTT
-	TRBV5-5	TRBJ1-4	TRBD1	CASSLQGKRDEKLFF	TGTGCCAGCAGCTTACAGGGGAAGAGGGATGAAAAACTGTTTTTT
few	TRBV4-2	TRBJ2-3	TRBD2	CASSRRGRLAGELLVDTQYF	TGTGCCAGCAGCCGTCGGGGAAGACTAGCGGGGGAACTTCTTGTAGATACGCAGTATTTT
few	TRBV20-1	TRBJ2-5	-	CSASGGIEEETQYF	TGCAGTGCTAGTGGAGGGATCGAGGAAGAGACCCAGTACTTC
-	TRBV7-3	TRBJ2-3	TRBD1	CASSLTRDRGADTQYF	TGTGCCAGCAGCTTAACGAGGGACAGGGGAGCAGATACGCAGTATTTT
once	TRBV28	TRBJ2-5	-	CTSSFLRGNQETQYF	TGTACCAGCAGTTTCCTGAGGGGGAACCAAGAGACCCAGTACTTC
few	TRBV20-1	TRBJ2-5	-	CSARVVPGGPQETQYF	TGCAGTGCTAGAGTAGTACCGGGGGGCCCCCAAGAGACCCAGTACTTC
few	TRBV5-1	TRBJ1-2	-	CASSPDLNGYTF	TGCGCCAGCAGCCCGGACCTTAATGGCTACACCTTC
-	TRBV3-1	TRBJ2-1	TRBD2	CASSPGQKRGGAYEQFF	TGTGCCAGCAGCCCGGGGCAAAAGCGGGGGGGCGCATATGAGCAGTTCTTC
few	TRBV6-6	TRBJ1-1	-	CASTLGAEAFF	TGTGCCTCCACCCTCGGGGCTGAAGCTTTCTTT
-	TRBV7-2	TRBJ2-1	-	CASSSQGFNEQFF	TGTGCCAGCAGCTCCCAGGGATTCAATGAGCAGTTCTTC
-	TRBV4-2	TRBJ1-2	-	CASSHRGRGSYGHTF	TGTGCCAGCAGCCACCGGGGGAGGGGAAGCTATGGCCACACCTTC
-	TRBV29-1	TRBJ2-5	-	CSVGEGAGYF	-
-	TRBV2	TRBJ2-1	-	CAGAPNSYNERFF	TGTGCCGGCGCCCCGAACTCCTACAATGAGCGGTTCTTC
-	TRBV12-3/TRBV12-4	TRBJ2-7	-	CASRQTTDTYEQYF	TGTGCCAGCAGACAAACGACAGACACCTACGAGCAGTACTTC
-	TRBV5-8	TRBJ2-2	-	CASSLLSGNTGELFF	TGTGCCAGCAGCTTGTTGTCAGGGAACACCGGGGAGCTGTTTTTT
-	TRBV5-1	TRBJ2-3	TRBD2	CASSRGELAATDTQYF	TGCGCCAGCAGCAGGGGGGAACTAGCGGCCACAGATACGCAGTATTTT
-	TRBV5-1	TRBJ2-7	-	CASSLDGVRGYEQYF	TGCGCCAGCAGCTTGGACGGAGTCAGGGGCTACGAGCAGTACTTC
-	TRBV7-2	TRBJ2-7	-	CASSLVFRAGVPYEQYF	TGTGCCAGCAGCTTAGTATTTCGGGCAGGGGTGCCCTACGAGCAGTACTTC
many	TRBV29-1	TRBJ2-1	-	CSVKGGTGLVVGEQFF	TGCAGCGTTAAGGGGGGCACAGGGTTAGTAGTAGGTGAGCAGTTCTTC
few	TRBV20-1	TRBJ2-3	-	CSAKSADTQYF	TGCAGTGCTAAATCGGCAGATACGCAGTATTTT
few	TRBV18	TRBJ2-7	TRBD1	CASSPGQALIYEQYF	TGTGCCAGCTCACCGGGACAGGCCCTTATTTACGAGCAGTACTTC
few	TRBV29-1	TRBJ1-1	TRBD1	CSGRQGSSEAFF	TGCAGCGGCAGACAGGGTAGCTCTGAAGCTTTCTTT
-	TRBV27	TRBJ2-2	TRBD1	CASSPTGDTGELFF	TGTGCCAGCAGTCCTACAGGGGACACCGGGGAGCTGTTTTTT